These T cell receptor beta chains were read from a single sample in a study of graft-versus-host responses after intestinal transplantation. Generated by immunoSEQ multiplex PCR, the TCRdb table keeps only in-frame clones and is missing some. The profile shows under 150,000 clones, over 85% of them singletons. Their cognate antigens are unknown. The input for sequencing was unstimulated CD4+ T cells sorted from spleen or lymph node cells, taken before intestinal transplant. These receptors all come from a human donor who received an intestinal transplant. Both conserved end residues are part of each CDR3. A D gene is named only where the DNA matches it firmly. Size values are once, few and many counts, or a class for expanded clones, and some rows have none.

j_call v_call clone_size d_call cdr3_aa cdr3_nt
TRBJ2-7 TRBV28 - - CASSPRPPGNLGYEQYF TGTGCCAGCAGTCCACGACCCCCCGGGAACCTCGGGTACGAGCAGTACTTC
TRBJ1-5 TRBV2 - TRBD1 CASKSGQGTGNQPQHF TGTGCCAGCAAGAGTGGACAGGGGACAGGGAATCAGCCCCAGCATTTT
TRBJ1-5 TRBV29-1 - - CSALTRGSNQPQHF TGCAGCGCCCTAACCAGGGGAAGCAATCAGCCCCAGCATTTT
TRBJ1-3 TRBV6-5 few TRBD1 CASSADRGYGNTIYF TGTGCCAGCAGCGCGGACAGGGGTTATGGAAACACCATATATTTT
TRBJ1-1 TRBV10-1 - - CASSEEAPGAAFF TGCGCCAGCAGTGAGGAAGCACCGGGGGCAGCTTTCTTT
TRBJ1-5 TRBV28 - TRBD1 CASSGDRNQPQHF TGTGCCAGCTCCGGGGACAGGAATCAGCCCCAGCATTTT
TRBJ1-2 TRBV6-5 few - CASSYSKERLYGYTF TGTGCCAGCAGTTACTCTAAAGAGCGGCTCTATGGCTACACCTTC
TRBJ2-2 TRBV6-5 - - CASSYLGAGELFF TGTGCCAGCAGTTACCTGGGGGCCGGGGAGCTGTTTTTT
TRBJ1-6 TRBV18 - TRBD1 CASSPGRGQNSPLHF TGTGCCAGCTCACCGGGAAGGGGACAGAATTCACCCCTCCACTTT
TRBJ2-5 TRBV5-1 - TRBD2 CASSPETSGQETQYF TGCGCCAGCAGCCCAGAGACTAGCGGCCAAGAGACCCAGTACTTC
TRBJ2-5 TRBV5-4 once TRBD1 CASTSTGGQETQYF TGTGCCAGCACCTCGACAGGGGGACAAGAGACCCAGTACTTC
TRBJ2-7 TRBV6-5 once TRBD2 CASSEWTRGREQYF TGTGCCAGCAGTGAATGGACCCGCGGGAGGGAGCAGTACTTC
TRBJ2-7 TRBV6-5 - - CASSRLYEQYF TGTGCCAGCAGTCGCCTCTACGAGCAGTACTTC
TRBJ1-1 TRBV4-1 - - CASSLFWWGGGEAFF TGCGCCAGCAGCCTCTTTTGGTGGGGGGGAGGTGAAGCTTTCTTT
TRBJ1-2 TRBV6-5 - - CASIRSGVDGYTF TGTGCCAGCATACGTTCAGGGGTGGACGGCTACACCTTC
TRBJ2-6 TRBV5-6 - TRBD1 CASSPDRSKPGANVLTF TGTGCCAGCAGCCCGGACAGGTCGAAGCCTGGGGCCAACGTCCTGACTTTC
TRBJ1-3 TRBV6-6 - - CASSYLGISGNTIYF TGTGCCAGCAGTTACCTAGGGATCTCTGGAAACACCATATATTTT
TRBJ2-3 TRBV4-1 - - CASSQALPGYGTDTQYF TGCGCCAGCAGCCAGGCCTTACCGGGGTACGGCACAGATACGCAGTATTTT
TRBJ2-7 TRBV29-1 - TRBD2 CSVEAASGTFSYEQYF TGCAGCGTTGAAGCGGCTAGCGGGACCTTCTCCTACGAGCAGTACTTC
TRBJ1-5 TRBV7-9 - TRBD1 CASSLGDRERDQPQHF TGTGCCAGCAGCTTAGGGGACAGGGAACGTGATCAGCCCCAGCATTTT
TRBJ2-7 TRBV5-1 - - CASSLNAQLYEQYF TGCGCCAGCAGCTTGAACGCCCAGCTGTACGAGCAGTACTTC
TRBJ2-7 TRBV5-4 - TRBD1 CASENRDRVGEQYF TGTGCCAGCGAGAACCGGGACAGGGTTGGCGAGCAGTACTTC
TRBJ1-1 TRBV11-3 - - CASSPGNRGTEAFF TGTGCCAGCAGCCCCGGGAATAGGGGGACTGAAGCTTTCTTT
TRBJ2-3 TRBV27 - - CASSLAPPDTQYF TGTGCCAGCAGTTTAGCGCCCCCAGATACGCAGTATTTT
TRBJ2-2 TRBV2 - - CASTIGRTGELFF TGTGCCAGCACGATCGGCCGCACCGGGGAGCTGTTTTTT
TRBJ2-5 TRBV20-1 once - CSAEGETQYF TGCAGTGCCGAAGGGGAGACCCAGTACTTC
TRBJ1-1 TRBV11-2 - - CASSRRQDNTEAFF TGTGCCAGCAGCCGCCGGCAGGACAACACTGAAGCTTTCTTT
TRBJ2-5 TRBV6-5 - - CASSYSSGQETQYF TGTGCCAGCAGTTACTCTAGCGGACAAGAGACCCAGTACTTC
TRBJ2-7 TRBV18 few TRBD1 CASSPDRSDRAALSSYEQYF TGTGCCAGCTCACCCGATCGGTCGGACAGGGCTGCCCTGAGCTCCTACGAGCAGTACTTC
TRBJ2-2 TRBV30 once - CAWSVGAVGTANTGELFF TGTGCCTGGAGTGTGGGGGCAGTGGGGACCGCGAACACCGGGGAGCTGTTTTTT
TRBJ2-5 TRBV11-1 - - CASSLYRRRGGETQYF TGTGCCAGCAGCTTATATCGGCGGAGGGGGGGAGAGACCCAGTACTTC
TRBJ2-1 TRBV19 - TRBD2 CASSISRVAGGFRANEQFF TGTGCCAGTAGTATCTCCCGGGTAGCGGGAGGATTTAGAGCGAATGAGCAGTTCTTC
TRBJ2-7 TRBV11-1 - TRBD1 CASSWDREDYEQYF TGTGCCAGCAGCTGGGACAGGGAAGACTACGAGCAGTACTTC
TRBJ2-1 TRBV7-7 few TRBD2 CASSLEAGGYNEQFF TGTGCTAGCAGCTTAGAAGCGGGAGGATACAATGAGCAGTTCTTC
TRBJ2-1 TRBV15 - TRBD2 CATSREGGGLAGGSEQFF TGTGCCACCAGCAGAGAGGGCGGGGGGCTAGCGGGAGGATCTGAGCAGTTCTTC
TRBJ1-1 TRBV29-1 - - CSSSGAGTEAFF TGCAGCTCCTCAGGGGCCGGCACTGAAGCTTTCTTT
TRBJ2-5 TRBV5-1 - - CASSEGEETQYF TGCGCCAGCAGCGAAGGGGAAGAGACCCAGTACTTC
TRBJ2-2 TRBV10-2 - - CASRRDFNTGELFF TGCGCCAGCAGGAGGGACTTTAACACCGGGGAGCTGTTTTTT
TRBJ2-2 TRBV5-1 - - CASSSSVAGTGELFF TGCGCCAGCAGCTCCTCCGTGGCTGGCACCGGGGAGCTGTTTTTT
TRBJ2-5 TRBV28 - TRBD1 CASSRGLLGEGARGETQYF TGTGCCAGCAGCCGAGGCCTTCTGGGCGAGGGGGCGCGAGGAGAGACCCAGTACTTC